This TCR beta chain comes out of a study of T cell clones after liver transplantation. Study background: Draws occurred before transplant, before withdrawal, and after complete or failed withdrawal. Findings and limits, study-wide: Low donor cell numbers restricted donor-reactive repertoire measurement in two subjects. Donor-reactive sequences fell more than third party-reactive ones, suggesting partial deletion.

Clones were sequenced by immunoSEQ multiplex PCR, and TCRdb holds only the in-frame ones, with some missing. The repertoire holds 50,000 or so clones, with approximately 71% as singletons. Details on this clone: Its target is unknown.

Germline V gene sequence: CDR1 MNHEY, CDR2 SVGAGI. The CDR3 loop spans 13 amino acids. V dropped 0 bases and J dropped 11 bases, with 10 bases sitting between them. Thawed unstimulated PBMCs were FACS-sorted by CD3, CD4 and CD8 into two populations. Sequencing was performed on CD4+ T cells from blood, taken approximately 54 months after liver transplant. This chain links TRBV6-5 with TRBJ1-4; tentatively, D is TRBD1 (5 bases). This sequence was found in a human patient who received a liver transplant. The graft donor may have contributed some T cells. The CDR3 coding sequence is TGTGCCAGCAGTTACTCGGGGGTAGGGAAACTGTTTTTT. Translation gives CASSYSGVGKLFF.